This passage covers 26 T cell receptor beta chains from one sample sequenced in a study of blood T cell repertoires in COVID-19. TCRdb's table, derived via immunoSEQ multiplex PCR, lists solely in-frame clones and lacks some. Of a few hundred thousand clones listed, 88% were seen once; the top ten hold more than 0.95%. Input material: PBMCs or T cells enriched from blood (not recorded which). Every receptor here comes from a woman between 18 and 30 years old who had recovered from COVID-19.

The chain joins TRBV5-4 to TRBJ2-7; the match to TRBD1 covers 7 bases. The CDR3 extends over 14 amino acids. Germline loops: CDR1 SGHNT, CDR2 YYREEE (reference sequence). J was trimmed by 2 bases and V by 3 bases; bases with no gene match: 5. The CDR3 sequence: CASSSRQGTYEQYF. CDR3 in DNA: TGTGCCAGCAGCTCGAGACAGGGAACCTACGAGCAGTACTTC.

Only a few counts were recorded for this clone. V is TRBV10-3 and J is TRBJ1-2, with 8 positions matching TRBD1. Germline lookup yields CDR1 ENHRY and CDR2 SYGVKD. The CDR3 sequence is 14 residues long. Losses at the gene ends were 4 bases for V and 8 bases for J; bases not matched to a gene: 9. CDR3 sequence reads: CAISVGQGPWGYTF. The CDR3 bases are TGTGCCATCAGTGTAGGACAGGGCCCTTGGGGCTACACCTTC.

This chain uses TRBV4-3 with TRBJ1-4; 8 bases align to TRBD1. Trimming at V came to 4 bases and at J to 8 bases, leaving 9 bases not matched to a gene. CDR1 LGHNA and CDR2 YSLEER come from the germline V gene. This CDR3 contains 15 residues. CDR3 amino acids: CASSLSQGEQEKLFF. CDR3 coding DNA: TGCGCCAGCAGCCTCTCACAGGGGGAACAAGAAAAACTGTTTTTT.

The chain recombines TRBV23-1 with TRBJ1-5; TRBD1 is a possible D gene (5 bases). TRBV23-1 is an ORF, and what it does is uncertain. The CDR3 runs to 16 residues. Trimming took 4 bases from V and 6 from J, leaving 19 bases between them. The DNA of the CDR3 is TGCGCCAGCAGTCCTCTTGTGGGACTTGACTCTCAGCCCCAGCATTTT. Its protein is CASSPLVGLDSQPQHF.

The V and J genes are TRBV30 and TRBJ2-5; 9 positions match TRBD1. The trim removed 3 bases at V and 5 bases at J, leaving 4 bases unmatched. There are 13 residues in the CDR3. CDR1 is GTSNPN, CDR2 SVGIG, per germline (reference sequence). CDR3 sequence reads: CAWSDRGFETQYF. As DNA, the CDR3 is TGTGCCTGGAGCGACAGGGGGTTCGAGACCCAGTACTTC.

The genes are TRBV5-1 and TRBJ1-5; possible D gene TRBD1, 6 bases. Germline assignment: CDR1 SGHRS and CDR2 YFSETQ. V lost 0 bases, J lost 0 bases, and 13 bases lay in between. The CDR3 has 17 residues. The CDR3 loop is CASSLDGGHYSNQPQHF. In DNA form, the CDR3 reads TGCGCCAGCAGCTTGGATGGGGGCCACTATAGCAATCAGCCCCAGCATTTT.

V is TRBV5-5 and J is TRBJ1-2, with D hard to call. Trimming removed 4 bases at V and 2 bases at J, with 12 bases between. There are 14 residues in the CDR3. Germline assignment: CDR1 SGHKS and CDR2 YYEKEE (reference sequence). The DNA of the CDR3 is TGTGCCAGCAGCCTTGCGGGAACGAACTATGGCTACACCTTC. Translated: CASSLAGTNYGYTF.

The chain couples TRBV5-1 to TRBJ2-3, with 7 positions matching TRBD2. This CDR3 has 15 amino acids. Germline CDR1 and CDR2: SGHRS and YFSETQ. The V gene end was trimmed by 4 bases and the J gene end by 0 bases; junction bases not matched to a gene: 5. In DNA form, the CDR3 reads TGCGCCAGCAGCGCCGGGACTATCAGCACAGATACGCAGTATTTT. The encoded protein is CASSAGTISTDTQYF.

In its sample, this clone was seen a few times. The chain carries TRBV25-1 and TRBJ2-7, with D perhaps matching TRBD1 (6 bases). Trimming stripped 2 bases from V and 3 bases from J, with 17 bases between. This CDR3 contains 16 residues. Germline CDR1 and CDR2: MGHDK and SYGVNS. The CDR3 bases are TGTGCCAGCAGTGAAGGGAGTGTAGGGGGTCGCTACGAGCAGTACTTC. It encodes CASSEGSVGGRYEQYF.

The V call is TRBV6-5, the J call TRBJ1-1; 11 positions match TRBD1. The CDR3 totals 14 residues. Germline V lookup: CDR1 MNHEY, CDR2 SVGAGI. J gave up 3 bases and V 4 bases, and 1 base lay outside the gene matches. This CDR3 reads CASSWTGGDTEAFF. In DNA form, the CDR3 reads TGTGCCAGCAGTTGGACAGGGGGCGACACTGAAGCTTTCTTT.

The chain uses TRBV28 and TRBJ2-7; TRBD1 agrees at 8 bases. CDR1 is MDHEN, CDR2 SYDVKM, per germline. This CDR3 region has 15 residues. J was trimmed by 2 bases and V by 7 bases; bases with no gene match: 10. The CDR3 loop is CASTLAGQATYEQYF. Written as DNA, the CDR3 is TGTGCCAGCACCCTGGCGGGACAGGCGACCTACGAGCAGTACTTC.

The chain has TRBV6-2 or TRBV6-3 and TRBJ2-2, with 7 bases identical to TRBD1. The CDR3 spans 15 residues. Unmatched junction bases numbered 6, after V lost 5 bases and J lost 3 bases. Germline CDR1 reads MNHEY; CDR2 reads SVGEGT. CDR3 amino acids: CASSPIDRDTGELFF. In DNA, the CDR3 is TGTGCCAGCAGTCCGATTGACAGGGACACCGGGGAGCTGTTTTTT.

In its sample, this clone was seen once. The chain links TRBV7-9 to TRBJ2-2, with 8 nucleotides matching TRBD2. This CDR3 has 13 amino acids. J gave up 7 bases and V 2 bases, and 0 bases lay outside the gene matches. The germline V gene has CDR1 SEHNR and CDR2 FQNEAQ (reference sequence). CDR3 loop: CASSLREGGELFF. The CDR3 nucleotides are TGTGCCAGCAGCTTACGGGAGGGCGGGGAGCTGTTTTTT.

This clone came up once. The rearrangement joins TRBV12-3 or TRBV12-4 to TRBJ1-2, with D hard to call. The germline V and J ends were trimmed by 6 bases and 8 bases, with 16 bases remaining between them. The CDR3 length is 13 residues. The DNA of the CDR3 is TGTGCCAGCAGCCCCCTGAGGATCGGAGGCTACACCTTC. This codes for CASSPLRIGGYTF.

The sample holds a few counts of this clone. This chain connects TRBV2 to TRBJ1-5, with D perhaps matching TRBD1 (5 bases). This CDR3 has 14 residues. Germline V gene lookup returns CDR1 SNHLY and CDR2 FYNNEI. V shed 4 bases and J shed 9 bases, with 16 bases lying between them. In DNA form, the CDR3 reads TGTGCCAGCAGTGGACAGCCCGACCGCGGGCCCCAGCATTTT. It yields the protein CASSGQPDRGPQHF.

This rearrangement joins TRBV19 to TRBJ1-5; possibly TRBD1 for D (6 bases). Germline V gene sequence: CDR1 LNHDA, CDR2 SQIVND (reference sequence). CDR3 length: 12 residues. Trimming cost V 7 bases and J 6 bases, with 10 bases left between them. The CDR3 is CASTSGAQPQHF. The CDR3 nucleotides are TGTGCCAGTACCTCAGGGGCTCAGCCCCAGCATTTT.

The V and J genes are TRBV9 and TRBJ1-1; 7 positions match TRBD1. The V gene's germline CDR1 is SGDLS and CDR2 YYNGEE. This CDR3 has 13 amino acids. After removal of 3 bases from V and 3 bases from J, the junction contained 2 bases not matched to a gene. CDR3 nucleotide sequence: TGTGCCAGCAGCGAAACAGGGGACACTGAAGCTTTCTTT. Protein product: CASSETGDTEAFF.

The rearrangement joins TRBV5-6 to TRBJ2-2, with 7 positions matching TRBD1. The V gene's germline CDR1 is SGHDT and CDR2 YYEEEE. The CDR3 loop spans 16 amino acids. V trimming: 4 bases; J trimming: 5 bases; junction bases outside the gene matches: 11. CDR3 residues: CASSTGTGVRTGELFF. In nucleotides, the CDR3 is TGTGCCAGCAGCACGGGCACAGGGGTTAGGACCGGGGAGCTGTTTTTT.

The CDR3 sequence is CASSLAGTGGGDGYTF. DNA for the CDR3: TGCGCCAGCAGCTTGGCGGGGACAGGGGGCGGAGATGGCTACACCTTC. The chain combines TRBV5-1 with TRBJ1-2; TRBD1 matches at 12 bases. CDR3 length: 16 amino acids. Germline CDR1 and CDR2: SGHRS and YFSETQ. The V gene end was trimmed by 0 bases and the J gene end by 6 bases; junction bases not matched to a gene: 6.

V is TRBV7-3 and J is TRBJ2-2, with 11 bases lining up with TRBD1. Germline V gene sequence: CDR1 SGHTA, CDR2 FQGTGA. This CDR3 region has 16 residues. With V trimmed by 2 bases and J by 5 bases, 4 bases remained unmatched. CDR3 amino acids: CASSLSGQGVTGELFF. In DNA, the CDR3 is TGTGCCAGCAGCTTATCGGGACAGGGGGTTACCGGGGAGCTGTTTTTT.

This clone was seen a few times. The chain combines TRBV4-1 with TRBJ1-2, with D maybe TRBD1 (6 bases). CDR3 length: 16 residues. V was clipped by 2 bases and J by 8 bases, with 21 bases between them. CDR1 and CDR2 (germline): MGHRA, YSYEKL. The CDR3 DNA follows: TGCGCCAGCAGCCAAACCCGGGACATAGCTAAGAACGGCTACACCTTC. It encodes CASSQTRDIAKNGYTF.

This clone has just a few counts. The V call is TRBV6-2 or TRBV6-3, the J call TRBJ2-5, with 10 bases identical to TRBD1. The CDR3 sequence is 15 residues long. The germline V gene encodes CDR1 MNHEY and CDR2 SVGEGT. V trimming: 6 bases; J trimming: 4 bases; junction bases outside the gene matches: 8. The chain's CDR3 is CASSRGTGEVETQYF. CDR3 DNA sequence: TGTGCCAGCAGCCGAGGGACAGGGGAGGTAGAGACCCAGTACTTC.

Only one count was recorded for this clone. J is TRBJ1-1 and V is TRBV7-9; D gene unclear. V was shortened by 5 bases and J by 0 bases, with 10 bases between the two germline ends. The CDR3 is 14 residues long. Germline-derived CDR1 and CDR2 are SEHNR and FQNEAQ (reference sequence). CDR3 coding DNA: TGTGCCAGCAGCCTTAACACAGTGAACACTGAAGCTTTCTTT. Translation: CASSLNTVNTEAFF.

The chain employs TRBV27 and TRBJ2-2; D remains unclear. V lost 4 bases to trimming and J lost 5 bases, with 5 bases between them. CDR1 MNHEY and CDR2 SMNVEV come from the germline V gene (reference sequence). The CDR3 has 12 residues. The CDR3 bases are TGTGCCAGCAGTTGGAGAACCGGGGAGCTGTTTTTT. Its translation: CASSWRTGELFF.

The V and J genes are TRBV15 and TRBJ1-1; 12 positions agree with TRBD1. CDR1 and CDR2 (germline): LNHNV, YYDKDF (reference sequence). This CDR3 is built from 16 residues. V dropped 3 bases and J dropped 2; count of bases not matched to a gene: 4. CDR3 amino acids: CATSRGTGGLNTEAFF. The CDR3 DNA sequence: TGTGCCACCAGCAGGGGGACAGGGGGCCTAAACACTGAAGCTTTCTTT.

This chain connects TRBV27 to TRBJ2-2; no clear D. The V and J ends lost 5 bases and 0 bases respectively, with 7 bases between them. The CDR3 totals 14 residues. Germline V gene sequence: CDR1 MNHEY, CDR2 SMNVEV (reference sequence). As DNA, the CDR3 is TGTGCCAGCAGTCCGTCTCCGAACACCGGGGAGCTGTTTTTT. Translating it yields CASSPSPNTGELFF.